This is a list of T cell receptor beta chains from one sample in a study of cytomegalovirus exposure and HLA in healthy donors. Some clones are missing from TCRdb's copy, which holds only in-frame ones; the method was immunoSEQ multiplex PCR. The sample has more than 110,000 clones, around 79% seen once; the top ten hold 8.8%. Sequenced input: PBMCs. The receptors originated from a woman aged 45-60 years in good health and CMV-seropositive. Both conserved end residues are part of each CDR3. Fields, in order: D gene, clone size, V gene, J gene, CDR3 protein, CDR3 DNA. D genes are given only for firm matches. Only part of the rows carry a size: once, few, many, or a class if the clone is expanded.

>NA|NA|TRBV27|TRBJ1-2
CASSFRGANYGYTF
TGTGCCAGCAGTTTCCGTGGGGCAAACTATGGCTACACCTTC
>NA|few|TRBV7-2|TRBJ2-7
CASSLWPGQEGQYF
TGTGCCAGCAGCTTATGGCCGGGCCAGGAGGGGCAGTACTTC
>NA|NA|TRBV19|TRBJ1-1
CASSSRTALDTEAFF
TGTGCCAGCTCCTCACGGACAGCGCTCGACACTGAAGCTTTCTTT
>NA|few|TRBV4-2|TRBJ2-1
CASSQDLRGATPRGEQFF
TGTGCCAGCAGCCAAGATCTCCGGGGGGCCACCCCCCGAGGTGAGCAGTTCTTC
>NA|few|TRBV19|TRBJ2-2
CASTVGLTRRTGELFF
TGTGCCAGTACCGTGGGACTCACCCGTCGGACCGGGGAGCTGTTTTTT
>TRBD1|once|TRBV2|TRBJ1-6
CASSELGQGNSPLHF
TGTGCCAGCAGTGAGCTAGGACAGGGAAATTCACCCCTCCACTTT
>TRBD2|NA|TRBV7-6|TRBJ2-7
CASSLSGGGDEQYF
TGTGCCAGCAGCCTTAGCGGGGGTGGCGACGAGCAGTACTTC
>NA|few|TRBV6-5|TRBJ1-5
CASSVLGQQDQPQHF
TGTGCCAGCAGTGTCCTCGGACAGCAGGATCAGCCCCAGCATTTT
>TRBD2|few|TRBV30|TRBJ2-2
CAWGTGLASGELFF
TGTGCCTGGGGAACGGGACTAGCGTCCGGGGAGCTGTTTTTT
>NA|NA|TRBV4-2|TRBJ1-2
CASSQEAGGGYGYTF
TGTGCCAGCAGCCAAGAAGCGGGGGGAGGGTATGGCTACACCTTC
>TRBD1|NA|TRBV4-1|TRBJ1-3
CASSQVAGGWDTIYF
TGCGCCAGCAGCCAAGTGGCAGGGGGCTGGGACACCATATATTTT
>NA|NA|TRBV5-6|TRBJ2-2
CASSLRIRENTGELFF
TGTGCCAGCAGCTTGAGGATCAGGGAGAACACCGGGGAGCTGTTTTTT
>NA|NA|TRBV6-1|TRBJ1-3
CASSTDRLGGNTIYF
TGTGCCAGCAGTACGGACAGACTGGGAGGAAACACCATATATTTT
>NA|NA|TRBV9|TRBJ2-2
CASSVGGRGYAGELFF
TGTGCCAGCAGCGTAGGTGGTCGGGGTTACGCCGGGGAGCTGTTTTTT
>NA|NA|TRBV28|TRBJ1-2
CASSRTANYGYTF
TGTGCCAGCAGCCGCACAGCTAACTATGGCTACACCTTC
>TRBD1|NA|TRBV5-1|TRBJ1-4
CASSLGTGVREKLFF
TGCGCCAGCAGCTTGGGGACAGGGGTGAGGGAAAAACTGTTTTTT
>TRBD2|once|TRBV6-1|TRBJ2-7
CASSRIAGGTYEQYF
TGTGCCAGCAGTAGAATAGCGGGGGGGACCTACGAGCAGTACTTC
>NA|NA|TRBV19|TRBJ2-7
CARGSSLRGRSYEQYF
TGTGCCAGGGGCAGTTCACTCAGGGGAAGGTCCTACGAGCAGTACTTC
>NA|NA|TRBV7-9|TRBJ2-7
CASSFSGGNYEQYF
TGTGCCAGCAGCTTTAGCGGAGGAAACTACGAGCAGTACTTC
>NA|NA|TRBV28|TRBJ2-7
CASSFSYRASYEQYF
TGTGCCAGCAGTTTTAGTTACAGGGCCTCCTACGAGCAGTACTTC
>TRBD2|NA|TRBV30|TRBJ2-5
CAWSTSGETQYF
TGTGCCTGGAGTACTAGCGGAGAGACCCAGTACTTC
>NA|NA|TRBV6-1|TRBJ2-2
CASSEVRATGELFF
TGTGCCAGCAGTGAAGTAAGAGCCACCGGGGAGCTGTTTTTT
>NA|NA|TRBV7-9|TRBJ1-6
CASSLGGSSYNSPLHF
TGTGCCAGCAGCTTAGGAGGTAGCTCCTATAATTCACCCCTCCACTTT
>NA|NA|TRBV28|TRBJ2-3
CASSRYAGRNTQYF
TGTGCCAGCAGTCGCTACGCGGGACGGAATACGCAGTATTTT
>NA|NA|TRBV5-1|TRBJ2-3
CASALVTPTDTQYF
TGCGCCAGCGCCTTAGTTACGCCCACAGATACGCAGTATTTT
>NA|few|TRBV6-5|TRBJ1-1
CASSLLREDTEAFF
TGTGCCAGCAGTCTCCTGCGGGAAGACACTGAAGCTTTCTTT
>TRBD1|NA|TRBV7-9|TRBJ2-5
CASSRDSQETQYF
TGTGCCAGCAGCCGGGACAGCCAAGAGACCCAGTACTTC
>NA|NA|TRBV6-4|TRBJ2-2
CASSETDHTGELFF
TGTGCCAGCAGTGAGACTGACCACACCGGGGAGCTGTTTTTT
>TRBD1|NA|TRBV2|TRBJ2-2
CASSKTGAGELFF
TGTGCCAGCAGTAAGACAGGGGCCGGGGAGCTGTTTTTT
>TRBD1|NA|TRBV28|TRBJ2-7
CASRKMGTDYEQYF
TGTGCCAGCAGAAAGATGGGGACAGACTACGAGCAGTACTTC
>NA|NA|TRBV5-1|TRBJ1-3
CASSLEETAGNTIYF
TGCGCCAGCAGCTTGGAAGAGACAGCTGGAAACACCATATATTTT
>NA|once|TRBV30|TRBJ2-3
CAWSVRVTSTDTQYF
TGTGCCTGGAGTGTACGCGTCACTAGCACAGATACGCAGTATTTT
>NA|few|TRBV30|TRBJ1-1
CAWSPDSNTEAFF
TGTGCCTGGAGTCCGGACTCGAACACTGAAGCTTTCTTT
>TRBD2|NA|TRBV7-2|TRBJ2-5
CASSIQMRTSGGGETQYF
TGTGCCAGCAGCATACAAATGAGGACTAGCGGGGGTGGGGAGACCCAGTACTTC
>TRBD1|NA|TRBV6-1|TRBJ1-4
CASSEFSGGNEKLFF
TGTGCCAGCAGTGAATTTTCAGGGGGCAATGAAAAACTGTTTTTT
>TRBD1|few|TRBV5-6|TRBJ1-1
CASRGTGDPGIGTEAFF
TGTGCCAGCAGGGGGACAGGGGATCCAGGAATTGGGACTGAAGCTTTCTTT
>NA|few|TRBV6-6|TRBJ1-1
CASSSSMTRVPEAFF
TGTGCCAGCAGTTCCTCGATGACCCGGGTACCTGAAGCTTTCTTT
>TRBD2|NA|TRBV5-1|TRBJ2-3
CASSLAASGVPDTQYF
TGCGCCAGCAGCTTGGCCGCTAGCGGGGTACCAGATACGCAGTATTTT
>TRBD1|NA|TRBV6-6|TRBJ2-7
CASSLRSGQGYEQYF
TGTGCCAGCAGTCTCCGTTCAGGACAGGGGTACGAGCAGTACTTC
>NA|NA|TRBV25-1|TRBJ1-2
CASSPGQMYGYTF
TGTGCCAGCAGTCCGGGACAAATGTATGGCTACACCTTC
>TRBD1|NA|TRBV19|TRBJ1-1
CASSPWGQVREAFF
TGTGCCAGTAGCCCCTGGGGACAGGTCCGTGAAGCTTTCTTT
>NA|NA|TRBV27|TRBJ1-6
CASRLRINSPLHF
TGTGCCAGCAGGTTGAGGATCAATTCACCCCTCCACTTT
>TRBD1|NA|TRBV7-3|TRBJ2-2
CASSPGTVPGELFF
TGTGCCAGCAGCCCTGGGACAGTCCCCGGGGAGCTGTTTTTT
>TRBD2|NA|TRBV30|TRBJ2-1
CAWSGTSGANEQFF
TGTGCCTGGAGTGGCACTAGCGGGGCAAATGAGCAGTTCTTC
>NA|few|TRBV9|TRBJ2-2
CASSVVLNTGELFF
TGTGCCAGCAGCGTAGTTCTGAACACCGGGGAGCTGTTTTTT
>TRBD1|NA|TRBV6-1|TRBJ2-1
CASSETGGSYNEQFF
TGTGCCAGCAGTGAAACAGGGGGCTCCTACAATGAGCAGTTCTTC
>NA|once|TRBV6-5|TRBJ2-5
CASSRLETQYF
TGTGCCAGCAGTCGTCTCGAGACCCAGTACTTC
>NA|NA|TRBV4-1|TRBJ1-2
CASSHGRGGTFGYTF
TGCGCCAGCAGCCACGGAAGGGGTGGAACTTTTGGCTACACCTTC
>TRBD1|NA|TRBV30|TRBJ2-1
CAWSAGTDYNEQFF
TGTGCCTGGAGTGCCGGGACAGATTACAATGAGCAGTTCTTC
>NA|NA|TRBV13|TRBJ1-4
CASSSPGAGVEKLFF
TGTGCCAGCAGCTCGCCGGGGGCGGGAGTGGAAAAACTGTTTTTT
>NA|medium-sized|TRBV4-1|TRBJ1-2
CASSQGLNYGYTF
TGCGCCAGCAGCCAAGGACTAAACTATGGCTACACCTTC
>TRBD2|once|TRBV27|TRBJ2-2
CASSFGGGPDTGELFF
TGTGCCAGCAGTTTTGGCGGGGGGCCGGACACCGGGGAGCTGTTTTTT
>NA|NA|TRBV7-9|TRBJ2-7
CASSLALGVTNYEQYF
TGTGCCAGCAGCTTAGCTTTAGGCGTCACTAACTACGAGCAGTACTTC
>NA|NA|TRBV5-1|TRBJ2-1
CASSLGPGGNEQFF
TGCGCCAGCAGCTTGGGGCCGGGTGGCAATGAGCAGTTCTTC
>TRBD1|NA|TRBV15|TRBJ2-7
CATSRDTTGGFNEQYF
TGTGCCACCAGCAGAGATACGACAGGGGGTTTCAACGAGCAGTACTTC
>NA|NA|TRBV2|TRBJ2-3
CASSALLGTDTQYF
TGTGCCAGCAGTGCCCTCCTCGGCACAGATACGCAGTATTTT
>NA|NA|TRBV4-2|TRBJ2-1
CASSHTDSNGGEQFF
TGTGCCAGCAGCCATACCGACTCCAACGGCGGTGAGCAGTTCTTC